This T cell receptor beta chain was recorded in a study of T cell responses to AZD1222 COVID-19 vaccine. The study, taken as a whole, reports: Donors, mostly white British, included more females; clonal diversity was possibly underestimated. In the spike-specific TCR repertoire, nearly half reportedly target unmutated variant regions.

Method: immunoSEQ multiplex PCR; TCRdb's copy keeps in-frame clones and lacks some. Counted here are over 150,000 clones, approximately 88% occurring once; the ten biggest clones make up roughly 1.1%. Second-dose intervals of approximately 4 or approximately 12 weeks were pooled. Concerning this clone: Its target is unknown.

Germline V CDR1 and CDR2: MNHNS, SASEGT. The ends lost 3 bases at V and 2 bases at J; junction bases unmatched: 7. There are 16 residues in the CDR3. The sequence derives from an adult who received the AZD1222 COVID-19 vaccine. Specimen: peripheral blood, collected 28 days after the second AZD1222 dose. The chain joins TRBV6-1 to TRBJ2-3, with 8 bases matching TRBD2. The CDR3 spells CASSDILADFTDTQYF. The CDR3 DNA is TGTGCCAGCAGTGATATACTAGCGGACTTCACAGATACGCAGTATTTT.